These 21 T cell receptor beta chains were all obtained from the same sample, sequenced in a study of Tregs in tolerant kidney transplant recipients. The table came from immunoSEQ multiplex PCR; TCRdb's copy has only in-frame clones and leaves some out. The sample contains 15,000 to 18,000 clones, around 53% of which appear only once. FACS sorting followed a roughly six-day coculture of CFSE-labeled recipient PBMCs with irradiated graft donor PBMCs. For these receptors, no antigen is known. This specimen consisted of CD4+ T cells from blood cultured with allogeneic cells, obtained before the transplant. These receptors were collected from a human patient who received a combined kidney and bone marrow transplant.

This clone has just a few counts. CDR3 sequence: CARGTSGTLAGTQYF. CDR3 in DNA: TGTGCCAGGGGGACTAGCGGGACTCTCGCAGGGACGCAGTATTTT. The rearrangement joins TRBV30 to TRBJ2-3, with TRBD2 identical over 13 bases. The CDR3 runs to 15 residues. CDR1 is GTSNPN, CDR2 SVGIG, per germline (reference sequence). After removal of 8 bases from V and 9 bases from J, the junction contained 14 bases not matched to a gene.

This clone is deemed medium-sized (0.01 to 0.1%). The chain uses TRBV11-3 and TRBJ2-1; the match to TRBD1 covers 9 bases. Unmatched junction bases numbered 5, after V lost 1 base and J lost 4 bases. Germline CDR1 is SGHNT and CDR2 is YENEEA. The CDR3 has 16 residues. CDR3 protein: CASSLGGTGLYNEQFF. As DNA, the CDR3 is TGTGCCAGCAGCTTAGGCGGGACAGGGTTGTACAATGAGCAGTTCTTC.

This chain links TRBV19 with TRBJ2-5; 13 positions agree with TRBD2. The CDR3 totals 20 residues. Looked up from germline, CDR1 is LNHDA and CDR2 is SQIVND (reference sequence). V dropped 4 bases and J dropped 0; count of bases not matched to a gene: 14. CDR3 residues: CASSKRFRTSGRGHQETQYF. In DNA, the CDR3 is TGTGCCAGTAGTAAACGGTTTCGGACTAGCGGGAGAGGTCACCAAGAGACCCAGTACTTC. The variable domain in full, with the rest retrieved from reference TRBV19 and TRBJ2-5, is DGGITQSPKYLFRKEGQNVTLSCEQNLNHDAMYWYRQDPGQGLRLIYYSQIVNDFQKGDIAEGYSVSREKKESFPLTVTSAQKNPTAFYLCASSKRFRTSGRGHQETQYFGPGTRLLVL.

The chain recombines TRBV18 with TRBJ2-7, with D tentatively TRBD2 (6 bases). The V end lost 3 bases, the J end lost 2 bases, and 14 bases lay between the germline ends. Germline V CDR1 and CDR2: KGHSH, LQKENI. This CDR3 is built from 15 residues. CDR3 amino acids: CASSPGLSGTYEQYF. CDR3 nucleotide sequence: TGTGCCAGCTCACCGGGACTCTCAGGTACCTACGAGCAGTACTTC.

The chain recombines TRBV7-3 with TRBJ2-3, with D perhaps TRBD1 (5 bases). CDR1 is SGHTA, CDR2 FQGTGA, per germline. The CDR3 runs 16 residues. Trimming took 2 bases from V and 0 from J, leaving 12 bases between them. CDR3 residues: CASSLALDISTDTQYF. CDR3 sequence (DNA): TGTGCCAGCAGCTTAGCTTTGGACATTAGCACAGATACGCAGTATTTT.

This clone counts as medium-sized. V is TRBV4-3 and J is TRBJ2-5, with TRBD1 identical over 8 bases. The ends lost 0 bases at V and 3 bases at J; junction bases unmatched: 6. The CDR3 loop spans 16 amino acids. In germline, CDR1 is LGHNA, CDR2 YSLEER. The CDR3 nucleotides are TGCGCCAGCAGCCAAGAGATAGGGACAGGAGAAGAGACCCAGTACTTC. Translated: CASSQEIGTGEETQYF.

By sample fraction, this clone is medium-sized. Relative to the germline gene, one junction end is altered; a read error may explain this. The rearrangement uses TRBV6-6 and TRBJ2-1; 10 positions match TRBD1. Germline assignment: CDR1 MNHNY and CDR2 SVGAGI (reference sequence). The CDR3 covers 15 residues. Here the CDR3 reads CASNYYGQGVGEQFF. As DNA, the CDR3 is TGTGCCAGCAATTACTACGGACAGGGGGTAGGAGAGCAGTTCTTC.

The chain links TRBV7-8 to TRBJ2-5; D is ambiguous. Germline loops: CDR1 SGHVS, CDR2 FQNEAQ. Trimming pared 3 bases from V and 1 base from J, leaving 12 bases between. This CDR3 spans 15 amino acids. CDR3 sequence (DNA): TGTGCCAGCAGCTTTTTGACTGGCATCCAAGAGACCCAGTACTTC. Protein sequence: CASSFLTGIQETQYF.

This chain joins TRBV5-4 and TRBJ2-7; the D gene is possibly TRBD2 (6 bases). This CDR3 is 14 amino acids long. Trimming cost V 3 bases and J 3 bases, with 13 bases left between them. Per the germline V gene, CDR1 is SGHNT and CDR2 is YYREEE (reference sequence). This chain's CDR3 is CASSSEETSYEQYF. In nucleotides, the CDR3 is TGTGCCAGCAGCTCCGAGGAGACTAGCTACGAGCAGTACTTC.

This clone has a handful of counts. V usage is TRBV7-2 and J usage is TRBJ1-5, with unresolved D. The ends were cut back, 3 bases at V and 6 bases at J, with 9 bases in the middle. Germline CDR1 and CDR2: SGHTA and FQGNSA. The CDR3 runs to 13 residues. CDR3 sequence (DNA): TGTGCCAGCAGCTTCTCGGTAACTCAGCCCCAGCATTTT. Translated: CASSFSVTQPQHF. The entire variable domain, with the rest obtained from reference TRBV7-2 and TRBJ1-5, is as follows: GAGVSQSPSNKVTEKGKDVELRCDPISGHTALYWYRQSLGQGLEFLIYFQGNSAPDKSGLPSDRFSAERTGGSVSTLTIQRTQQEDSAVYLCASSFSVTQPQHFGDGTRLSIL.

The rearrangement links TRBV7-2 to TRBJ2-2; 11 bases line up with TRBD1. The CDR3 totals 16 residues. Per germline, CDR1 SGHTA and CDR2 FQGNSA. Trimming removed 7 bases from V and 4 bases from J; junction bases left unmatched: 8. In nucleotides, the CDR3 is TGTGCCAGCATCTCGATGGACAGGGGGCGCACCGGGGAGCTGTTTTTT. This sequence encodes CASISMDRGRTGELFF. Full variable domain (missing parts from reference TRBV7-2 and TRBJ2-2): GAGVSQSPSNKVTEKGKDVELRCDPISGHTALYWYRQSLGQGLEFLIYFQGNSAPDKSGLPSDRFSAERTGGSVSTLTIQRTQQEDSAVYLCASISMDRGRTGELFFGEGSRLTVL.

This clone has a handful of counts. The chain links TRBV2 to TRBJ2-1, with D maybe TRBD1 (5 bases). V shed 7 bases and J shed 4 bases, with 14 bases lying between them. The CDR3 has 14 residues. Germline-derived CDR1 and CDR2 are SNHLY and FYNNEI. This CDR3 is CASILDRIYNEQFF. The CDR3 DNA reads TGTGCCAGCATCCTCGACAGAATATACAATGAGCAGTTCTTC.

The rearrangement links TRBV7-2 to TRBJ2-1, with TRBD1 as a possible D gene (5 bases). V gave up 8 bases and J gave up 12 bases, with 20 bases separating them. This CDR3 comprises 13 residues. CDR1 and CDR2 (germline): SGHTA, FQGNSA. CDR3 nucleotides: TGTGCCAGCGGACGCCTAATTGGGGCCTCGCAGTTCTTC. This sequence encodes CASGRLIGASQFF. The full variable domain, with the rest looked up from reference TRBV7-2 and TRBJ2-1, is GAGVSQSPSNKVTEKGKDVELRCDPISGHTALYWYRQSLGQGLEFLIYFQGNSAPDKSGLPSDRFSAERTGGSVSTLTIQRTQQEDSAVYLCASGRLIGASQFFGPGTRLTVL.

The chain links TRBV6-1 to TRBJ2-7, with 7 bases lining up with TRBD2. Per germline, CDR1 MNHNS and CDR2 SASEGT. The junction had 2 bases not matched to a gene; V was cut back by 3 bases and J by 0 bases. This CDR3 comprises 14 residues. In DNA, the CDR3 is TGTGCCAGCAGTGAGAGCGGGATCTCCTACGAGCAGTACTTC. As protein: CASSESGISYEQYF.

The rearrangement uses TRBV6-5 and TRBJ2-7, with D perhaps TRBD1 (6 bases). Germline lookup yields CDR1 MNHEY and CDR2 SVGAGI. The CDR3 is 11 amino acids. Trimming removed 3 bases at V and 8 bases at J, with 8 bases between. CDR3 nucleotide sequence: TGTGCCAGCAGTTATGGGGACAAGCAGTACTTC. Protein: CASSYGDKQYF.

The chain has TRBV18 and TRBJ2-7, with D possibly matching TRBD1 (5 bases). V dropped 3 bases and J dropped 3 bases, with 12 bases sitting between them. CDR1 and CDR2 (germline): KGHSH, LQKENI. CDR3 size: 14 residues. The CDR3 region has the DNA TGTGCCAGCTCACCCTTACAGGAAAGCTACGAGCAGTACTTC. Amino acid sequence: CASSPLQESYEQYF.

A few counts support this clone. This chain uses TRBV21-1 with TRBJ2-3; the table's TRBD2 call for D was not verified on the DNA. TRBV21-1 is a pseudogene segment. The CDR3 is 14 amino acids. In DNA, the CDR3 is TGTGCCAGCAGCAACGGGAGAAGCACAGATACGCAGTATTTT. This gives the protein CASSNGRSTDTQYF.

V usage is TRBV6-5 and J usage is TRBJ2-4; maybe TRBD1 (6 bases). V was pared by 6 bases and J by 0 bases, with 12 bases between. Germline V lookup: CDR1 MNHEY, CDR2 SVGAGI. The CDR3 covers 15 residues. The CDR3 is CASSSQGLAKNIQYF. CDR3 DNA: TGTGCCAGCAGCAGTCAGGGGCTAGCCAAAAACATTCAGTACTTC.

This chain connects TRBV4-2 to TRBJ2-3; D perhaps matches TRBD2 (6 bases). V shed 0 bases and J shed 4 bases, with 17 bases lying between them. The CDR3 spans 17 residues. The germline V gene encodes CDR1 LGHNA and CDR2 YNFKEQ. The CDR3 spells CASSQDVRELAADTQYF. Written as DNA, the CDR3 is TGTGCCAGCAGCCAAGATGTCCGGGAGCTAGCCGCAGATACGCAGTATTTT.

The chain links TRBV21-1 to TRBJ1-4; TRBD1, the table's D call, was not compared with the DNA. TRBV21-1 is a pseudogene segment. The CDR3 is made up of 17 amino acids. The CDR3 loop is CASSKGQGRSAWEKLFF. CDR3 sequence (DNA): TGTGCCAGCAGCAAAGGACAGGGGAGATCCGCTTGGGAAAAACTGTTTTTT.

The V and J genes are TRBV19 and TRBJ1-1, with D possibly being TRBD1 (5 bases). This CDR3 is 14 amino acids long. Germline lookup yields CDR1 LNHDA and CDR2 SQIVND (reference sequence). Trimming removed 4 bases at V and 5 bases at J, with 14 bases between. The CDR3 loop reads CASSRIRALTEAFF. CDR3 nucleotide sequence: TGTGCCAGTAGTAGGATCAGGGCACTGACTGAAGCTTTCTTT.